This is a list of T cell receptor beta chains from one sample in a study of kidney transplant recipient with SARS-CoV-2 infection. TCRdb fed the reads into MiXCR, producing one record per CDR3 protein. The table lists under 300,000 distinct CDR3 sequences, 29% of them singletons. The input for sequencing was a blood sample, taken at baseline and on day 111 from a kidney transplant recipient. These receptors were collected from a male patient aged 30 to 39 who had COVID-19 and was a kidney transplant recipient. A share of the T cells may be of graft donor origin. Each CDR3 is given with its conserved first and last residue. A D gene is named only where the DNA matches it firmly. Only some rows state a clone size, as once, few, many or a class for expanded clones.

NA	many	TRBJ1-1	TRBV11-2	TGTGCCAGCAGCTTAGTCCGGGGCCGGGCTGAAGCTTTCTTT	CASSLVRGRAEAFF
TRBD1	many	TRBJ1-4	TRBV9	TGTGCCAGCAGCGTAGCGGCTGGGGGACAGGGGTTCGAAAAACTGTTTTTT	CASSVAAGGQGFEKLFF
NA	many	TRBJ1-1	TRBV5-1	TGCGCCAGCAGCTTGGAAGCGGCAAACAATGAAGCTTTCTTT	CASSLEAANNEAFF
NA	many	TRBJ1-6	TRBV4-3	TGCGCCAGCAGCCAAGATTTACGGGTCAATCCCCTCCACTTT	CASSQDLRVNPLHF
TRBD1	NA	TRBJ2-4	TRBV5-4	TGTGCCAGCAGCTTGGCCGGTGAGGGGGCCTCCAAAAACATTCAGTACTTC	CASSLAGEGASKNIQYF
NA	many	TRBJ2-5	TRBV14	TGTGCCAGCAGCCCCTCAAAAAGGGCCCAGTACTTC	CASSPSKRAQYF
NA	many	TRBJ2-7	TRBV20-1	TGCAGTGCACACGAGCAGTCAACTTCCCACGAGCAGTACTTC	CSAHEQSTSHEQYF
NA	many	TRBJ2-1	TRBV30	TGTGCCTGGAGTGTTTCTTTCAATGAGCAGTTCTTC	CAWSVSFNEQFF
TRBD2	NA	TRBJ2-2	TRBV4-1	TGCGCCAGCAGCCAGGGACTAGCGGGAGTGAGCACCGGGGAGCTGTTTTTT	CASSQGLAGVSTGELFF
TRBD1	NA	TRBJ2-3	TRBV14	TGTGCCAGCAGCCTTGGACAGGGAAAGGCAGATACGCAGTATTTT	CASSLGQGKADTQYF
NA	many	TRBJ2-7	TRBV24-1	TGTGCCACTAAGGCGTCAGGGAGCAGCGAGCAGTACTTC	CATKASGSSEQYF
TRBD1	many	TRBJ2-7	TRBV29-1	TGCAGCGTTGAAGATTGGCGACAGGGCCGGAACGAGCAGTACTTC	CSVEDWRQGRNEQYF
NA	NA	TRBJ2-3	TRBV7-9	TGTGCCAGCAGCCTCCGGGACACCACCACAGATACGCAGTATTTT	CASSLRDTTTDTQYF
NA	many	TRBJ1-2	TRBV5-5	TGTGCCAGCCCAGGTATTGTCTCGCGAAAGACCTATGGCTACACCTTC	CASPGIVSRKTYGYTF
NA	many	TRBJ2-7	TRBV3-1	TGTGCCAGCAGTCGTTTGGGGGCCGAGCAGTACTTC	CASSRLGAEQYF
TRBD2	many	TRBJ2-1	TRBV4-1	TGCGCCAGCAGCCGGGAGAGCGGGGCTGCCACCTACAATGAGCAGTTCTTC	CASSRESGAATYNEQFF
NA	many	TRBJ2-2	TRBV18	TGTGCCAGCTCACTAAGACAAGTGGACCTCACCGGGGAGCTGTTTTTT	CASSLRQVDLTGELFF
TRBD1	many	TRBJ1-2	TRBV10-1	TGCGCCAGCAGTGAGTCCAGGGGGCGAGGCTACACCTTC	CASSESRGRGYTF
NA	many	TRBJ1-2	TRBV7-5	NA	CISVPESRFEVGKTYGYTF
NA	few	TRBJ1-1	TRBV5-6	TGTGCCAGCAGGCGGTCAGAAGCAGTTGAAGCTTTCTTT	CASRRSEAVEAFF
TRBD1	many	TRBJ2-2	TRBV24-1	TGTGCCACCAGAGGACAGGGAAGTCACACCGGGGAGCTGTTTTTT	CATRGQGSHTGELFF
NA	NA	TRBJ2-3	TRBV7-9	TGTGCCAGCACATACGTCCCAGATACGCAGTATTTT	CASTYVPDTQYF
TRBD1	few	TRBJ2-1	TRBV7-8	TGTGCCAGCAGCTCGGGACAGGGGAGCAATGAGCAGTTCTTC	CASSSGQGSNEQFF
TRBD2	few	TRBJ2-3	TRBV6-6	TGTGCCAGCAGATTTAATAGCGGGGGCACAGATACGCAGTATTTT	CASRFNSGGTDTQYF
NA	many	TRBJ1-2	TRBV15	TGTGCCACCAGCTCACATCAAAGGTGTGGAAAGACCTATGGCTACACCTTC	CATSSHQRCGKTYGYTF
NA	many	TRBJ1-2	TRBV6-6	TGTGCCAGCAGTACCTGTTCAGGTGGGAGAAAGACCTATGGCTACACCTTC	CASSTCSGGRKTYGYTF
NA	many	TRBJ1-2	TRBV5-8	TGTGCCAGCGATTCTAGTCATCCACGAAAGACCTATGGCTACACCTTC	CASDSSHPRKTYGYTF
NA	few	TRBJ2-1	TRBV5-4	TGTGCCAGCAGCTTGGAACATGCGGGCTCCTACAATGAGCAGTTCTTC	CASSLEHAGSYNEQFF
NA	many	TRBJ2-5	TRBV30	TGTGCCTGGACCAGCACTCGGACGGGTCGGTCAGAGACCCAGTACTTC	CAWTSTRTGRSETQYF
TRBD2	few	TRBJ2-1	TRBV5-4	TGTGCCAGCAGCTCCGGACTAGCGGGAACGTTCAGACAGTTCTTC	CASSSGLAGTFRQFF
NA	many	TRBJ1-2	TRBV25-1	TGTGCCAGCAGTTATGGTAGAGAACTGGGAAAGACCTATGGCTACACCTTC	CASSYGRELGKTYGYTF
TRBD1	many	TRBJ1-1	TRBV29-1	TGCAGCGTCCATAACACCGGGACAGGAAAGACTGAAGCTTTCTTT	CSVHNTGTGKTEAFF
NA	many	TRBJ2-6	TRBV8-2	TGTGGCAATATACTAAGGATAACACAAAGTCGGGCCAACGTCCTGACTTTC	CGNILRITQSRANVLTF
NA	many	TRBJ1-5	TRBV4-1	TGCGCCAGCAGCCAAGACGTCGAGGAGCCCCAGCATTTT	CASSQDVEEPQHF
NA	NA	TRBJ2-5	TRBV5-4	TGTGCCAACAGCTTCGGACACGGCCAAGAGACCCAGTACTTC	CANSFGHGQETQYF
NA	many	TRBJ1-2	TRBV11-2	TGTGCCAGCAGCTATGTGCTAACAAGCAGAAAGACCTATGGCTACACCTTC	CASSYVLTSRKTYGYTF
TRBD1	many	TRBJ1-1	TRBV7-2	TGTGCCAGCAGCTCAGGGGGCCTCGTCACTGAAGCTTTCTTT	CASSSGGLVTEAFF
NA	many	TRBJ1-2	TRBV24-1	TGTGCCACCAGTGTTCAATTTAGTACCAGAAAGACCTATGGCTACACCTTC	CATSVQFSTRKTYGYTF
NA	many	TRBJ2-3	TRBV6-5	TGTGCCAGCAGTTACGGGGGGATTGGCACAGATACGCAGTATTTT	CASSYGGIGTDTQYF
NA	many	TRBJ1-1	TRBV6-1	TGTGCCAGCAGTGAAACAGGGAGCTTTGAAGCTTTCTTT	CASSETGSFEAFF
NA	many	TRBJ1-2	TRBV7-9	TGTGCCAGCAGCATGTATCAATACCATGGAAAGACCTATGGCTACACCTTC	CASSMYQYHGKTYGYTF
TRBD1	few	TRBJ2-3	TRBV10-3	TGTGCCATCAGTGAAACCCGGGACAGGGGAGATACGCAGTATTTT	CAISETRDRGDTQYF
NA	many	TRBJ1-1	TRBV3-1	TGTGCCAGCAGCTGGATACTTCCCATTTCAATTCGCACTGAAGCTTTCTTT	CASSWILPISIRTEAFF
NA	many	TRBJ1-2	TRBV30	TGTGCCTGGCAAGCTAAGCGTTATAGAAAGACCTATGGCTACACCTTC	CAWQAKRYRKTYGYTF
NA	many	TRBJ1-5	TRBV28	TGTGCCAGCAGTTCATCGGGGATCAATCAGCCCCAGCATTTT	CASSSSGINQPQHF
TRBD2	few	TRBJ2-5	TRBV6-5	TGTGCCAGCAGTTACTCGAGGGCCCAACTAGCGGGGGTAGGGGAGACCCAGTACTTC	CASSYSRAQLAGVGETQYF
NA	many	TRBJ1-2	TRBV9	TGTGCCAGCTACACTCAGTACTCAAGAAAGACCTATGGCTACACCTTC	CASYTQYSRKTYGYTF
NA	many	TRBJ2-7	TRBV7-9	TGTGCCAGCAGCCCCCCTCGGGTGGCGGACGACTACGAGCAGTACTTC	CASSPPRVADDYEQYF
TRBD1	few	TRBJ2-2	TRBV6-5	TGTGCCAGCGCTGAGGCGTCAGGGGGAACCGGGGAGCTGTTTTTT	CASAEASGGTGELFF
NA	many	TRBJ1-2	TRBV28	TGTGCCAGCAGTCGTAACTATGGCTACACCTTC	CASSRNYGYTF